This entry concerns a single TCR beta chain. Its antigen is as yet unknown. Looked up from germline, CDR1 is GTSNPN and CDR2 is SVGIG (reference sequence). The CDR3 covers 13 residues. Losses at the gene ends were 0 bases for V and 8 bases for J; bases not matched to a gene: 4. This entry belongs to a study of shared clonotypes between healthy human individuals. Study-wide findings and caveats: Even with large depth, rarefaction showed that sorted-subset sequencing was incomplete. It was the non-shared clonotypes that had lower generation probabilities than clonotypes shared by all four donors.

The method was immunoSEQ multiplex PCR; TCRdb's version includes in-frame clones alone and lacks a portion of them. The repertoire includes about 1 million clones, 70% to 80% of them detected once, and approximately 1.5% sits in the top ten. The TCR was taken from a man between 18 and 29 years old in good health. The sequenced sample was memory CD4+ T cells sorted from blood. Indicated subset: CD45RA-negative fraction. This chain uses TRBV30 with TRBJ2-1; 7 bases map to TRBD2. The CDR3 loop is CAWSVGGLDEQFF. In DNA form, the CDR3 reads TGTGCCTGGAGTGTGGGAGGGTTGGATGAGCAGTTCTTC.